What follows are 7 T cell receptor beta chains derived from one specimen sequenced in a study of CD8+CD57+ T cells in acquired aplastic anemia. Profiling that covered TCR beta VDJ and CDR3 relied on genomic DNA as its template. MiXCR, run by TCRdb on the reads, gives a single entry per CDR3 protein. The profile shows fewer than 150,000 distinct CDR3 sequences, 48% of them singletons. Material: sorted CD4+, CD8+, or CD8+CD57+ T cells (not recorded which) from PBMCs. These receptors were collected from a human donor in good health, serving as a control.

This clonotype occurred many times. The V gene is TRBV20-1, the J gene TRBJ2-3; D remains ambiguous. V lost 3 bases to trimming and J lost 3 bases, with 7 bases between them. Germline CDR1 DFQATT, CDR2 SNEGSKA (reference sequence). The CDR3 runs to 12 residues. The CDR3 DNA reads TGCAGTGCTAGTGGGGTTACAGATACGCAGTATTTT. Its protein is CSASGVTDTQYF.

The CDR3 is CAWSGQLGTDTQYF. The CDR3 region has the DNA TGTGCCTGGAGTGGACAGTTGGGTACAGATACGCAGTATTTT. The chain uses TRBV30 and TRBJ2-3, with D perhaps TRBD1 (5 bases). The germline V and J ends were trimmed by 1 base and 3 bases, with 11 bases remaining between them. Germline loops: CDR1 GTSNPN, CDR2 SVGIG (reference sequence). CDR3 length: 14 residues.

The sample holds many counts of this clonotype. V is TRBV6-1 and J is TRBJ1-6; D gene ambiguous. CDR1 is MNHNS and CDR2 is SASEGT in the germline V gene. The V and J ends lost 6 bases and 4 bases respectively, with 7 bases between them. The CDR3 extends over 13 amino acids. CDR3 loop: CASSREYNSPLHF. The CDR3 DNA sequence: TGTGCCAGCAGCCGGGAATATAATTCACCCCTCCACTTT.

This chain links TRBV7-6 with TRBJ2-1; D is perhaps TRBD1 (6 bases). With 5 bases removed from V and 0 bases from J, the gap between germline ends came to 17 bases. Germline V gene data show CDR1 as SGHVS and CDR2 as FNYEAQ. The CDR3 sequence is 17 residues long. The CDR3 loop reads CASSPRAGESSYNEQFF. CDR3 sequence (DNA): TGTGCCAGCAGCCCAAGGGCAGGGGAGAGCTCCTACAATGAGCAGTTCTTC.

The chain uses TRBV29-1 and TRBJ1-2, with TRBD1 as a possible D gene (5 bases). Deletions cut 4 bases from V and 1 base from J, with 7 bases between. The CDR3 sequence is 12 residues long. Germline CDR1 is SQVTM and CDR2 is ANQGSEA. The CDR3 nucleotides are TGCAGCGTTGCAGGGTTTAACTATGGCTACACCTTC. Its protein is CSVAGFNYGYTF.

A note on this clonotype: A much bigger clone sits one base away, suggesting this may be a read error. This sequence joins TRBV6-8 and TRBJ1-2; 7 positions agree with TRBD1. Germline CDR1 is MNHGY and CDR2 is SAAAGT. The CDR3 is 16 amino acids. V shed 7 bases, J shed 0 bases, and the junction held 11 bases outside the gene matches. CDR3 sequence: CASNRGTEQTNYGYTF. The CDR3 region has the DNA TGTGCCAGCAACCGCGGGACAGAGCAAACTAACTATGGCTACACCTTC.

This clonotype was counted at least ten times. V is TRBV5-4 and J is TRBJ2-1; TRBD2 is a possible D gene (6 bases). Trimming stripped 3 bases from V and 2 bases from J, with 12 bases between. This CDR3 comprises 15 residues. CDR1 and CDR2 from the germline V gene are SGHNT and YYREEE (reference sequence). The CDR3 coding sequence is TGTGCCAGCAGCTATGGGGACTCCACCTACAATGAGCAGTTCTTC. It specifies CASSYGDSTYNEQFF.